The following is a TCR beta chain sequence with its context. It has no known antigen specificity. No quality values exist for individual bases; no much larger clone is one base distant. The time point label corresponds to: cycle 4 day 1 (C4D1), after five to seven weeks of nivolumab. Every trial patient had relapsed following autologous stem cell transplantation, and prior brentuximab vedotin exposure was what differed among cohorts A, B and C. Magnetic negative selection with a Miltenyi CD8+ T cell isolation kit was used to purify CD8+ T cells from thawed PBMCs. The trial cohort was composed of about 54 patients with relapsed/refractory classical Hodgkin lymphoma, for whom complete response, partial response or progressive disease was recorded as best overall response. Trial patients were treated with single-agent nivolumab in the multi-cohort phase II CheckMate 205 trial. Best overall response was determined by an independent review committee according to the 2007 International Working Group response criteria. PBMCs from the trial were collected at three points: immediately before nivolumab initiation (C1D1), and during therapy at cycle 2 day 1 and cycle 4 day 1. Peripheral blood was collected in 8 mL Vacutainer Cell Preparation Tubes, from which PBMCs were isolated by centrifugation and then cryopreserved. Purified CD4+ and CD8+ fractions were prepared only for cases with an additional available PBMC sample. Magnetically labelled cells were depleted on LS columns in a quadroMACS separator, and the flow-through was collected as the purified fraction.

The data stem from a study of PD-1 blockade in classical Hodgkin lymphoma (TCRdb year 2020). In the study overall: Nivolumab dosing was 3 mg/kg intravenously every 2 weeks, continuing until either disease progression or unacceptable toxicity. A peripheral blood immune signature of response to PD-1 blockade in classical Hodgkin lymphoma was defined using TCR beta sequencing and CyTOF. On the study overall, not on this receptor specifically: Trial patients achieving complete response had baseline diversity similar to newly diagnosed patients, whereas partial responders and progressors had significantly lower diversity. Diversity was lower in patients who began nivolumab less than 1 year after ASCT, so these patients were left out of later analyses to avoid confounding by immune reconstitution. The study was limited to a single clinical trial cohort, and causes of repertoire differences, possibly disease activity or prior therapy, remained undefined. Baseline TCR diversity was reported as lower in newly diagnosed patients than in healthy donors, and lower still in relapsed/refractory patients. By C4D1, a significant rise was seen in CD4+ TCR diversity but not in CD8+ TCR diversity (p=0.0027 vs p=0.16), and the rise was most apparent among complete responders (p=0.02).

V sheds 6 bases and J sheds 0 bases, leaving 9 bases between their ends. The CDR3 runs 14 amino acids, cysteine and phenylalanine included. The entry retains the CDR3 DNA only, 42 bases that are in frame from base 1. Per the germline V gene (reference sequence), MNHEY is the CDR1 and SMNVEV is the CDR2. Genomic DNA was isolated using the Qiagen DNeasy kit from unsorted PBMCs as well as from negatively selected CD4+ and CD8+ fractions. Amplification of TCR beta CDR3 regions was done by immunoSEQ multiplex PCR with primers that anneal to V and J segments. A synthetic immune receptor repertoire was used to minimize amplification bias, and any residual bias was removed computationally once sequencing was done. The original methods were these. Repertoire diversity was quantified as the Shannon entropy index using custom Python scripts. Unsorted, CD4+ and CD8+ repertoires were analyzed separately, except for combined analyses in which CD4+ and CD8+ sequences were merged in silico. Clonal expansion was defined as at least a 2-fold frequency increase after treatment relative to C1D1, with a pseudocount of 0.5 for undetected baseline clones. Singleton clones were defined as clones with 0 or 1 copy at C1D1, and non-singleton clones were defined as clones with 2 or more copies. By matching protein sequences in sorted samples from the same patient, clones expanded in unsorted samples were annotated as CD4+, CD8+ or unknown. Wilcoxon tests on paired samples were used to test diversity changes from C1D1 to C4D1. TCRdb carries this immuneACCESS record with in-frame sequences only. Its versions omit some clonotypes, under half of them owing to an unresolved V gene in the studies checked, with the rest unexplained. That table is the source of V, J and clone size, and D and trimming were worked out from the DNA. Present in this sample are fewer than 4,500 clones, less than 75% of which were seen just once. Together, the top ten hold 24% of the sample.

This chain joins TRBV27 to TRBJ1-5, with the D gene call left open. The sample consisted of CD8+ T cells from blood, taken before the fourth cycle of nivolumab. This TCR was sampled from a human donor with classical Hodgkin lymphoma. The CDR3 is CASRDLNSNQPQHF. The base sequence is TGTGCCAGCAGGGATTTAAATAGCAATCAGCCCCAGCATTTT.